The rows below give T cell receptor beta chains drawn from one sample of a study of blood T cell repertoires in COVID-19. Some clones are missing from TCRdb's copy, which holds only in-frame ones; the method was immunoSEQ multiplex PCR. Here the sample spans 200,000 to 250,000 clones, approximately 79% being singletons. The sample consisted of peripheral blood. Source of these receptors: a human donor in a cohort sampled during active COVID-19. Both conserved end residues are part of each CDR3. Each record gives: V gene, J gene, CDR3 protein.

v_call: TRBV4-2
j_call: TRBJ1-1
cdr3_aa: CASSQALYTEAFF

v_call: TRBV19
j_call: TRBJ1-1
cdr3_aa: CASSKTDRERSFF

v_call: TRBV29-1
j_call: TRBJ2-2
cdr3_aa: CSVGGRGGANTGELFF

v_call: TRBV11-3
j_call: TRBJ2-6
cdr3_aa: CASSPTSDRGPNSGANVLTF

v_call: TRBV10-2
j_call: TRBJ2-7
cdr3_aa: CASSARGSPYEQYF

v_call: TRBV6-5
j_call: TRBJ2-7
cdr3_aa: CASEPAGLYEQYF

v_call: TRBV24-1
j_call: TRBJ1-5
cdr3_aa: CATSDQGRAYSNQPQHF

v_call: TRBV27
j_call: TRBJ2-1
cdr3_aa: CASSPDPGQTYNEQFF

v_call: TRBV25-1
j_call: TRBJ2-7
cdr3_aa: CASSARLVLYF

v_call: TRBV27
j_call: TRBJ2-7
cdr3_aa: CASSSRSGGDEQYF

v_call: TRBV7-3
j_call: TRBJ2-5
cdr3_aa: CASSLGLVLGETQYF

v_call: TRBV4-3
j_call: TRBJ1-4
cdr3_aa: CASSQNGGQGNEKLFF

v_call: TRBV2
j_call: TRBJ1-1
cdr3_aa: CASSEYGVDLGTEAFF

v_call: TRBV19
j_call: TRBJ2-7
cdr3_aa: CASSIGHPIYEQYF

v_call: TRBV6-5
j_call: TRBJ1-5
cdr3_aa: CASSYSSRNNQPQHF

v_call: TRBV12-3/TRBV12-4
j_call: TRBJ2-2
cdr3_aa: CASSFMEGELFF

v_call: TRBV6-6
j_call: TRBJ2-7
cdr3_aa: CASSYLGGAGTNEQYF

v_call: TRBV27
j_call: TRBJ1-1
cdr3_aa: CASRGPFTEAFF

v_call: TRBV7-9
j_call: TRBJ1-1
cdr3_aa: CASSLGGEAFF

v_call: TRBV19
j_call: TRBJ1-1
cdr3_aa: CASSIGTGAEAFF

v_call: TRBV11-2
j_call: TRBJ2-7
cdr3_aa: CASSFPRRGAYEQYF

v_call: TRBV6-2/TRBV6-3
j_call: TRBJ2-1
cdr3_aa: CASSPWSGSSYNEQFF

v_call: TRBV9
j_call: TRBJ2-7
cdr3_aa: CASSVGGSGSIHEQYF

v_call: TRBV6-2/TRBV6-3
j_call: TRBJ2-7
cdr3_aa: CASSYSRGTYEQYF

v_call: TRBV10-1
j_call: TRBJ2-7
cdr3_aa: CAREPGQALKYEQYF

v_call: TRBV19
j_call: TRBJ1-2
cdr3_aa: CASSITGSPYGYTF

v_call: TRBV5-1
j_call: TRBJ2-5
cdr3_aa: CASSLGLAGPQETQYF

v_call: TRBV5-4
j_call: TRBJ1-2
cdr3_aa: CASSSSTGGVGGYTF

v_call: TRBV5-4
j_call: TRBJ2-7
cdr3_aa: CASRQYSGTQTYEQYF

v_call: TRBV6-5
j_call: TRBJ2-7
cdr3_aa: CASSYSNRGYEQYF

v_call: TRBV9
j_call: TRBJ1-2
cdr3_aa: CASSVGVLANYGYTF

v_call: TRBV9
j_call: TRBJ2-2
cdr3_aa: CASSVGQGATGELFF

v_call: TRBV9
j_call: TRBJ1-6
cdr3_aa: CASSGDRGSPLHF

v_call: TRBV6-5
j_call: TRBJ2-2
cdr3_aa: CASRHRGYGELFF

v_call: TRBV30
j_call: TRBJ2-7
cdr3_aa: CASLTGVEQYF

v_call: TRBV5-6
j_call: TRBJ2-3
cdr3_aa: CASSLGGGQGRSDTQYF

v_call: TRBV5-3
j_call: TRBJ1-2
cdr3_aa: CARSPDTYGYTF

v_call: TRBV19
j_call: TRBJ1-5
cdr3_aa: CASSIYGGQDNQPQHF

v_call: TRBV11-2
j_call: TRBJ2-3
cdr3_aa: CASSLGAGDTQYF

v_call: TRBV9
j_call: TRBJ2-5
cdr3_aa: CASSSGLAGRQETQYF

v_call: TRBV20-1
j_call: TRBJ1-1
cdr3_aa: CSAPSGQEAFF

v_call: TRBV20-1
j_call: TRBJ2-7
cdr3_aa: CSARDQYEQYF

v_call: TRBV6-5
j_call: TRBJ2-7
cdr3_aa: CASTLGGGRSYEQYF

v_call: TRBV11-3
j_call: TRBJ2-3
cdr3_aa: CASSLRRTGVPSTDTQYF

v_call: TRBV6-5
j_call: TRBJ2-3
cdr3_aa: CASRRDRVTDTQYF

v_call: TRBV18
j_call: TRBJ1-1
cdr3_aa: CASSPLGGGNTEAFF